This T cell receptor (beta chain) comes out of a study of control samples from healthy donors and cancer patients. Assay: immunoSEQ multiplex PCR; the TCRdb copy retains only in-frame clones and omits some. The sample contains 170,000 or so clones, 94% of which appear only once. This clone was detected once. The TCR sequence derives from a young woman in good health. The sequenced material came from blood.

CDR3 sequence: CSVGQGENTIYF. The CDR3 DNA sequence: TGCAGCGTAGGACAGGGCGAGAACACCATATATTTT. V and J are TRBV29-1 and TRBJ1-3; TRBD1 agrees at 8 bases. The V segment lost 6 bases and the J segment 7 bases; nucleotides outside the gene matches: 5. CDR3 length: 12 residues. Germline lookup yields CDR1 SQVTM and CDR2 ANQGSEA.